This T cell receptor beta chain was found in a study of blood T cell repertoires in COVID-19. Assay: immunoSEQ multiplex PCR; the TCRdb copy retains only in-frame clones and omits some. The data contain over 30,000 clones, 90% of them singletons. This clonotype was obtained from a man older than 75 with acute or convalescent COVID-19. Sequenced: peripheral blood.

The CDR3 sequence: CASSQGGGEETQYF. Written as DNA, the CDR3 is TGTGCCAGCAGCCAGGGCGGGGGGGAAGAGACCCAGTACTTC. J is TRBJ2-5 and V is TRBV4-2; 9 bases are a match to TRBD2. Unmatched junction bases numbered 2, after V lost 3 bases and J lost 3 bases. This CDR3 has 14 residues. The V gene's germline CDR1 is LGHNA and CDR2 YNFKEQ.